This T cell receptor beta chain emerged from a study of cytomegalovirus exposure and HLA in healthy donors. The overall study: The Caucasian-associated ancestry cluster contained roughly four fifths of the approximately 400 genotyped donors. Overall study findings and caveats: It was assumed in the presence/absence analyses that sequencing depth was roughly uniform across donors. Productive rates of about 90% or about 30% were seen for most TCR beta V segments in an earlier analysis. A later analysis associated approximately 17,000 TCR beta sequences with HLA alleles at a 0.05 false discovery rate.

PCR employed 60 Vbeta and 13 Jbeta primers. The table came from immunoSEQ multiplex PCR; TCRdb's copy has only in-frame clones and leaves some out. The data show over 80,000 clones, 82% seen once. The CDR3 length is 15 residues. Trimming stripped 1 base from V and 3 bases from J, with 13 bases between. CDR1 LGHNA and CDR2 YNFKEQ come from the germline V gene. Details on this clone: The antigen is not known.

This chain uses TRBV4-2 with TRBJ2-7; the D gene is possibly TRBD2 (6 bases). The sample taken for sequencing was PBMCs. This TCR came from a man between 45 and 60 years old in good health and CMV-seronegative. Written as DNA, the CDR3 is TGTGCCAGCAGCCAAGTGGCTAGCGCTTACTACGAGCAGTACTTC. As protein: CASSQVASAYYEQYF.